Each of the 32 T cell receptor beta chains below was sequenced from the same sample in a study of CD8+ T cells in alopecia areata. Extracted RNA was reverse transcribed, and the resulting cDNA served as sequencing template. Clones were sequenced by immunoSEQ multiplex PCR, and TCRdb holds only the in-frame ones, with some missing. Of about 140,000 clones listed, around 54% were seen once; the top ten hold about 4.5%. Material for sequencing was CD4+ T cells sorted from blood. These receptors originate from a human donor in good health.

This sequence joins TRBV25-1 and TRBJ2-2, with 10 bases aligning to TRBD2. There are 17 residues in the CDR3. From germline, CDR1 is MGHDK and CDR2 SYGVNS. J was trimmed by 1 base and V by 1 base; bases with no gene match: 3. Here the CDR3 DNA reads TGTGCCAGCAGTGAATCCCGGACTAGCGGGAACACCGGGGAGCTGTTTTTT. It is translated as CASSESRTSGNTGELFF.

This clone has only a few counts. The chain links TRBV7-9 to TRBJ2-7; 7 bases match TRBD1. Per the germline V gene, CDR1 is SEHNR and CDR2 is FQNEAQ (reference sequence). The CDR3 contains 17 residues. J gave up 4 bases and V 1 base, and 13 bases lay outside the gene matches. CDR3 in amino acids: CASSLDHTGVRRYEQYF. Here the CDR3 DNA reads TGTGCCAGCAGCTTAGATCATACAGGGGTCCGTAGGTACGAGCAGTACTTC.

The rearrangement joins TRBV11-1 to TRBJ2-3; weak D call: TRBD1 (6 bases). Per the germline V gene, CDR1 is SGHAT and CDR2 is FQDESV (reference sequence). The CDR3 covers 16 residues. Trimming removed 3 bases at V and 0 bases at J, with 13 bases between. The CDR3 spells CASSLPRDISTDTQYF. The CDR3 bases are TGTGCCAGCAGCTTGCCTAGGGACATAAGCACAGATACGCAGTATTTT.

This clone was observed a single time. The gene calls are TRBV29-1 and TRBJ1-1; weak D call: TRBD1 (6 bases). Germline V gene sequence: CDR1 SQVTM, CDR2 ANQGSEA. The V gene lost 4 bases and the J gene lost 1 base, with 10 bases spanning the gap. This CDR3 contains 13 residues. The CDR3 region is CSVAQGTNTEAFF. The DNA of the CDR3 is TGCAGCGTTGCACAGGGTACGAACACTGAAGCTTTCTTT.

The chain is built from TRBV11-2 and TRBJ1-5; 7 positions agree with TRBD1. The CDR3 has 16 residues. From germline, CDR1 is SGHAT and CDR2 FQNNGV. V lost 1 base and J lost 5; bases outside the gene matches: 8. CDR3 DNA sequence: TGTGCCAGCAGCTTAGGAAAGGGGGCTGGCCATCAGCCCCAGCATTTT. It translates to CASSLGKGAGHQPQHF.

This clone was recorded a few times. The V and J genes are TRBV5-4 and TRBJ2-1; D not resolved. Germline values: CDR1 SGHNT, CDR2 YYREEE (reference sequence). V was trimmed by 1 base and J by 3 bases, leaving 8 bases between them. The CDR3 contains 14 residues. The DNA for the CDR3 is TGTGCCAGCAGCTTGATCAGGAACTACAATGAGCAGTTCTTC. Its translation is CASSLIRNYNEQFF.

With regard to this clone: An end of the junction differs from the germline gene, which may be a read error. CDR3: CASSKEATDTQYF. CDR3 nucleotides: TGCGCCAGCAGCAAAGAGGCGACAGATACGCAGTATTTT. V usage is TRBV4-1 and J usage is TRBJ2-3; no definite D call. Germline V gene data show CDR1 as MGHRA and CDR2 as YSYEKL. This CDR3 has 13 amino acids.

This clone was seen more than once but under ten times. CDR3 residues: CASSYSGFPNYGYTF. CDR3 in DNA: TGTGCCAGCAGTTACTCTGGGTTCCCTAACTATGGCTACACCTTC. The chain has TRBV6-5 and TRBJ1-2; D gene uncertain. CDR3 length equals 15 residues. In germline, CDR1 is MNHEY, CDR2 SVGAGI. V was shortened by 0 bases and J by 0 bases, with 8 bases between the two germline ends.

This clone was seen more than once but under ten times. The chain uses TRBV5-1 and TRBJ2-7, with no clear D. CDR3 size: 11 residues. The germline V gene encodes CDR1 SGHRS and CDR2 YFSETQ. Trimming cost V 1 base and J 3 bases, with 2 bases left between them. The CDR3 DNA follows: TGCGCCAGCAGCTTGAACTACGAGCAGTACTTC. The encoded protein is CASSLNYEQYF.

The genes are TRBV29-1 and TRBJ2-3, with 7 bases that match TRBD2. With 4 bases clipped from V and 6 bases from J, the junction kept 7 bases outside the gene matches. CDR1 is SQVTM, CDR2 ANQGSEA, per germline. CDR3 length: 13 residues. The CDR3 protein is CSVGGGSGDTQYF. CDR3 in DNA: TGCAGCGTTGGGGGCGGGAGCGGGGATACGCAGTATTTT.

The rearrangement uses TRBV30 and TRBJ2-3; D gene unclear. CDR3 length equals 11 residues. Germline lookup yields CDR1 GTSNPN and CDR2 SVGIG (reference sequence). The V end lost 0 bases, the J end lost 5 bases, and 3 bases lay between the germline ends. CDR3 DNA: TGTGCCTGGAGTGTCGAAGATACGCAGTATTTT. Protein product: CAWSVEDTQYF.

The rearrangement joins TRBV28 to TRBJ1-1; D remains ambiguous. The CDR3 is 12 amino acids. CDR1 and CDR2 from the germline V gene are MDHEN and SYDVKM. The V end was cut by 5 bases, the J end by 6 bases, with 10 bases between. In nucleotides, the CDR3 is TGTGCCAGCAGTCTCGGGTTCCCTGAAGCTTTCTTT. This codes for CASSLGFPEAFF.

Here the CDR3 DNA reads TGTGCCAGCCAGGCGTCTAGCACGACCTACGAGCAGTACTTC. Translating gives CASQASSTTYEQYF. This chain uses TRBV18 with TRBJ2-7, with D possibly matching TRBD2 (5 bases). CDR3 length: 14 amino acids. Germline-derived CDR1 and CDR2 are KGHSH and LQKENI. Trimming shortened V by 8 bases and J by 2 bases, and 16 bases separated the two germline ends.

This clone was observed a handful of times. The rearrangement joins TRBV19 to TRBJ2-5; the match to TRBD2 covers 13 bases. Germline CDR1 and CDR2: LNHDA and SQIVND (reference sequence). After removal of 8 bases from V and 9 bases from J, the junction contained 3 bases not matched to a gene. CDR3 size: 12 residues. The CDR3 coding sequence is TGTGCCAGTGGTACTAGCGGGAGGGCCCAGTACTTC. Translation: CASGTSGRAQYF.

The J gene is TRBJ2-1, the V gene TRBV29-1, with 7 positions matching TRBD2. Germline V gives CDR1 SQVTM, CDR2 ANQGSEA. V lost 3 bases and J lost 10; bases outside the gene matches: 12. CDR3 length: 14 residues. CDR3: CSVDPGAGVGEQFF. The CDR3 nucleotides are TGCAGCGTTGACCCCGGGGCGGGAGTAGGCGAGCAGTTCTTC.

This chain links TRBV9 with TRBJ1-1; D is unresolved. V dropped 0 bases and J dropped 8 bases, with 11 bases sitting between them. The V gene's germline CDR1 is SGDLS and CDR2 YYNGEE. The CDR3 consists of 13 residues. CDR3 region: CASSVAQADEAFF. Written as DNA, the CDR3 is TGTGCCAGCAGCGTAGCTCAGGCGGACGAAGCTTTCTTT. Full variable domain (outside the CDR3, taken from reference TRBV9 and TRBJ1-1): DSGVTQTPKHLITATGQRVTLRCSPRSGDLSVYWYQQSLDQGLQFLIQYYNGEERAKGNILERFSAQQFPDLHSELNLSSLELGDSALYFCASSVAQADEAFFGQGTRLTVV.

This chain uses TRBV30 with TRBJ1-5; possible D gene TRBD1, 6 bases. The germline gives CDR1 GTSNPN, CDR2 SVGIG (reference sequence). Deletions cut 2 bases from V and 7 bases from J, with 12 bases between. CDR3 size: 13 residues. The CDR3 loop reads CAWSPQGNQPQHF. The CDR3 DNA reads TGTGCCTGGAGTCCACAGGGTAACCAGCCCCAGCATTTT.

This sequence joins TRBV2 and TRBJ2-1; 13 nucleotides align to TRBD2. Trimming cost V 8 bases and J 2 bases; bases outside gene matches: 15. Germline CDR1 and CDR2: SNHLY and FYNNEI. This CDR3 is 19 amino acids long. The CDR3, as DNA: TGTGCCAGCCACCCCAGGCTTTTTGGGACTAGCGGGACCTACAATGAGCAGTTCTTC. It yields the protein CASHPRLFGTSGTYNEQFF.

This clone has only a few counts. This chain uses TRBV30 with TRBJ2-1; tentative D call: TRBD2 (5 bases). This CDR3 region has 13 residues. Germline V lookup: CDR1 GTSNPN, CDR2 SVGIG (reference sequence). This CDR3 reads CAIRWEWGNEQFF. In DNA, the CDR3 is TGTGCTATTCGGTGGGAGTGGGGCAATGAGCAGTTCTTC.

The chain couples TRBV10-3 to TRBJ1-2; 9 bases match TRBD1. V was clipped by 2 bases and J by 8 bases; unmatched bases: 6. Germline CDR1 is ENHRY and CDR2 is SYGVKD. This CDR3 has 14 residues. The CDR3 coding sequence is TGTGCCATCAGTGAGCACGGGACAGGGAACGGCTACACCTTC. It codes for CAISEHGTGNGYTF.

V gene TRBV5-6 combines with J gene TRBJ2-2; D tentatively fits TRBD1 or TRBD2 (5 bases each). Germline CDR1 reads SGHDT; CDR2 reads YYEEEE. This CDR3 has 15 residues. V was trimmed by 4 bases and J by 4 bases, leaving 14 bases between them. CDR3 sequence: CASSQGFGGTGELFF. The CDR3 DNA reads TGTGCCAGCAGCCAAGGATTTGGGGGCACCGGGGAGCTGTTTTTT.

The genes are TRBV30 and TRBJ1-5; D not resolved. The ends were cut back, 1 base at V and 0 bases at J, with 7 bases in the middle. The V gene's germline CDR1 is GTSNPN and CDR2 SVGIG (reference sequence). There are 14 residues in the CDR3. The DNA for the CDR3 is TGTGCCTGGAGTGGGTCGGTTAGCAATCAGCCCCAGCATTTT. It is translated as CAWSGSVSNQPQHF.

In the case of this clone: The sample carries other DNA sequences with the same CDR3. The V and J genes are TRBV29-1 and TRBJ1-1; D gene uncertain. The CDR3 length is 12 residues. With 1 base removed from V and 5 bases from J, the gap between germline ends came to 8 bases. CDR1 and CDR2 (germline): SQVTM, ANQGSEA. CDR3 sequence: CSVEGGGTEAFF. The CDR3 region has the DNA TGCAGCGTTGAAGGAGGCGGGACTGAAGCTTTCTTT.

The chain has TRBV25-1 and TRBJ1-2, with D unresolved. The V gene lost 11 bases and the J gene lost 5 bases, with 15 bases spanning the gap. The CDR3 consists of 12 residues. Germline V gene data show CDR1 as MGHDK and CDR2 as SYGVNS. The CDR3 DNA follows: TGTGCCGCCCGGGAACCGGGATATGGCTACACCTTC. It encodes CAAREPGYGYTF.

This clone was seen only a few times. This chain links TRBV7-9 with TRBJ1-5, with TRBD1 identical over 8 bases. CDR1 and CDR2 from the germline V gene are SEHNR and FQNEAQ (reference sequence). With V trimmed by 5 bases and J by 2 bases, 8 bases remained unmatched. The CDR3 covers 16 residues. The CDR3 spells CASSDQGAFGNQPQHF. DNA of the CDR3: TGTGCCAGCAGCGACCAGGGGGCGTTCGGCAATCAGCCCCAGCATTTT.

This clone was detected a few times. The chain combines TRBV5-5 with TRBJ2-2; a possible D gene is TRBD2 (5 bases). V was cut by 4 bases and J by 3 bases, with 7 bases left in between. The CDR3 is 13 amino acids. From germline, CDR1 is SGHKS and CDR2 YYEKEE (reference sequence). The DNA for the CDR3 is TGTGCCAGCAGCCCTAGCTACACCGGGGAGCTGTTTTTT. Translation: CASSPSYTGELFF.

The CDR3 DNA reads as TGTGCCTGGAGTCCCAAAGCTCAGGGCTATCCCCTCTACGAGCAGTACTTC. It translates to CAWSPKAQGYPLYEQYF. The gene calls are TRBV30 and TRBJ2-7, with D possibly TRBD1 on 5 matching bases. The V gene's germline CDR1 is GTSNPN and CDR2 SVGIG (reference sequence). The V end lost 2 bases, the J end lost 3 bases, and 23 bases lay between the germline ends. CDR3 length: 17 residues. The full variable domain, with the rest looked up from reference TRBV30 and TRBJ2-7, is SQTIHQWPATLVQPVGSPLSLECTVEGTSNPNLYWYRQAAGRGLQLLFYSVGIGQISSEVPQNLSASRPQDRQFILSSKKLLLSDSGFYLCAWSPKAQGYPLYEQYFGPGTRLTVT.

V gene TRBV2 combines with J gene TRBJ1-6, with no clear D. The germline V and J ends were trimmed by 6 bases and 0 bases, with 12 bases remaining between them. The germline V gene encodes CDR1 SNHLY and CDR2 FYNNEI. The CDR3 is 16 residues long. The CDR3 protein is CASSPRVSSYNSPLHF. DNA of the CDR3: TGTGCCAGCAGCCCGAGGGTCAGCTCCTATAATTCACCCCTCCACTTT.

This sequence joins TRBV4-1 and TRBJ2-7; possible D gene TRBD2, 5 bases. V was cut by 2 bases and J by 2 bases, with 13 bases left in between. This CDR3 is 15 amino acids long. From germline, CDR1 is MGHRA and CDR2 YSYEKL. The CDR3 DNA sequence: TGCGCCAGCAGCCAACCTCATAGAGGGCCCTACGAGCAGTACTTC. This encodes CASSQPHRGPYEQYF.

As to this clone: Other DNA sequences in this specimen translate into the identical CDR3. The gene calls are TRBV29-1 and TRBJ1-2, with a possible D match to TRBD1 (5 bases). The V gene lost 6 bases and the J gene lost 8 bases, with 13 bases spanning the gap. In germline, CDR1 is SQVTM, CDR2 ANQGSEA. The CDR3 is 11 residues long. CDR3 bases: TGCAGCGTGGTCGGGGGTGGCGGCTACACCTTC. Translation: CSVVGGGGYTF.

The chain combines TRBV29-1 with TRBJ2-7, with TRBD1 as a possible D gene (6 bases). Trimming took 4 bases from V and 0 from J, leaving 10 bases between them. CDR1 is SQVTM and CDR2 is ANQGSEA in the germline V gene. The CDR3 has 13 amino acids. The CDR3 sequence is CSVARTASYEQYF. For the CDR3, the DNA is TGCAGCGTTGCCAGGACAGCCTCCTACGAGCAGTACTTC.

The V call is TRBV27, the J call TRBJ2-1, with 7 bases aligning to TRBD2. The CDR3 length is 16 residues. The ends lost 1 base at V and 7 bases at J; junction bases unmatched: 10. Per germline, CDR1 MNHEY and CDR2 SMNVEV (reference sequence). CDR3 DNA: TGTGCCAGCAGTTTATGGGAGGGACGGGGTATGAATGAGCAGTTCTTC. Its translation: CASSLWEGRGMNEQFF.